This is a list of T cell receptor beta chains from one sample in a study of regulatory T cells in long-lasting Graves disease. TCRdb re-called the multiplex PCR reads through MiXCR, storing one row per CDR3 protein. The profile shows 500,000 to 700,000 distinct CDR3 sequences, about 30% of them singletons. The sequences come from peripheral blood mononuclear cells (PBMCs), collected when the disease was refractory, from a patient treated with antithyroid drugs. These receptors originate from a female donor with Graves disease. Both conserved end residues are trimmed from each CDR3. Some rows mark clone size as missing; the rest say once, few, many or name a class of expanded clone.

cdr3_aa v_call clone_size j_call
SVVRGAGTEAF TRBV29-1 - TRBJ1-1
ASRTIVGGNTEAF TRBV28 - TRBJ1-1
ASSEGRWVTEAF TRBV6-1 - TRBJ1-1
ASSPDRVVIGTQY TRBV5-6 - TRBJ2-5
SASDSRIRTGELF TRBV20-1 - TRBJ2-2
ASRQTSGSPGELF TRBV2 many TRBJ2-2
ASRVLGVDEQY TRBV6-1 few TRBJ2-7
ASSTSGLAGAEQY TRBV6-1 few TRBJ2-7
ASSFGRRAYNEQF TRBV12-3/TRBV12-4 - TRBJ2-1
ARVTSALSYEQY TRBV6-5 few TRBJ2-7
ATARDTGGGTEAF TRBV5-1 - TRBJ1-1
ASSLLAGALPDYEQY TRBV11-1 - TRBJ2-7
ASSPLPSSEAF TRBV18 - TRBJ1-1
ASSLGPRGQPQH TRBV27 few TRBJ1-5
ASSLSTGRTEAF TRBV5-1 few TRBJ1-1
ASSPWGRGDEKLF TRBV6-1 few TRBJ1-4
ASSQYDGYEQY TRBV16 - TRBJ2-7
ASSGGTAGTRSYEQY TRBV11-3 many TRBJ2-7
ASSPGTLSYGYT TRBV5-1 - TRBJ1-2
ASKMTGEAF TRBV28 few TRBJ1-1
ASSLRRNHNYGYT TRBV27 many TRBJ1-2
ASGGTENIQY TRBV18 - TRBJ2-4
SASLHFPGHGGSPGNQPQH TRBV20-1 - TRBJ1-5
ASSQGVADLWETQY TRBV3-1 - TRBJ2-5
ASSDRDREDTQY TRBV10-1 - TRBJ2-5
ASSLRPYGRNQPQH TRBV28 few TRBJ1-5
ASSQERERSTEAF TRBV4-1 - TRBJ1-1
ASSVSQGNNQPQH TRBV6-1 - TRBJ1-5